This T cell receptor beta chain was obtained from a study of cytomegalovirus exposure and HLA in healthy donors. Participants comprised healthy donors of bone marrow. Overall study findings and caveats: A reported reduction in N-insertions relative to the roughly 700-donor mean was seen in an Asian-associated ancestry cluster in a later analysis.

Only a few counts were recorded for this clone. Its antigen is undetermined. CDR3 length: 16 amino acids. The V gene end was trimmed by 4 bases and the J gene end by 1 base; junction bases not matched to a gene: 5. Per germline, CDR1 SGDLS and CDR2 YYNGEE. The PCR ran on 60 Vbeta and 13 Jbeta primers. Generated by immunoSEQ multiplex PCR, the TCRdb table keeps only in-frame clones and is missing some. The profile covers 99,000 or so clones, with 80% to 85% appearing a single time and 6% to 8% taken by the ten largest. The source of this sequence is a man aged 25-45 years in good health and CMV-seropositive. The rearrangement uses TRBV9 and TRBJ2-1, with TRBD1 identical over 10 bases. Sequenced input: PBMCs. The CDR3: CASSPRDRGSYNEQFF. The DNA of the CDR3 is TGTGCCAGCAGCCCGAGGGACAGGGGTTCCTACAATGAGCAGTTCTTC.